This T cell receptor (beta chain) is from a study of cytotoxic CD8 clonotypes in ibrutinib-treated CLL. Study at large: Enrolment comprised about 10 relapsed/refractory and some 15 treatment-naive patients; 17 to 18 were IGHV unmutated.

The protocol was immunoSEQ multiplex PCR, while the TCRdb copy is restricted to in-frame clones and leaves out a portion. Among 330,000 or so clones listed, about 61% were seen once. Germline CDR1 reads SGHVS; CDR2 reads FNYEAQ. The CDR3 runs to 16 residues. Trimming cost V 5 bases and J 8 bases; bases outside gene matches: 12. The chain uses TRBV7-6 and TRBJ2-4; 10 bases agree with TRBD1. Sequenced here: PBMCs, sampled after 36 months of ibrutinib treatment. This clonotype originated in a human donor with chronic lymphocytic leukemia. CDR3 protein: CASSEEPGQGRDIQYF. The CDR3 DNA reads TGTGCCAGCAGCGAAGAGCCGGGACAGGGGAGGGACATTCAGTACTTC.